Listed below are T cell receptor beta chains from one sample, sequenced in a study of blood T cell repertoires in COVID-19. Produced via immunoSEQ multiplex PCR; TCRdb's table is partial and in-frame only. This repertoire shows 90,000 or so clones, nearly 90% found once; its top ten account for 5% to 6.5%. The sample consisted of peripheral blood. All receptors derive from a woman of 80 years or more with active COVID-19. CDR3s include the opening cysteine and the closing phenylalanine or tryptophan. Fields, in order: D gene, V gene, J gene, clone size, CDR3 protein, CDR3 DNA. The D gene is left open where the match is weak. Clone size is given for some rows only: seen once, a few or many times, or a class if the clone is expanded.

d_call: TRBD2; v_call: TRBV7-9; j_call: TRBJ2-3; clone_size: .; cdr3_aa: CASSFSEFNSGSFTDTQYF; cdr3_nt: TGTGCCAGCAGCTTCTCGGAGTTCAATAGCGGGAGTTTCACAGATACGCAGTATTTT
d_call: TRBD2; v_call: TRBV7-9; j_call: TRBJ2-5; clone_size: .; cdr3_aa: CASSLASGRTETQYF; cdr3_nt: TGTGCCAGCAGCTTAGCTAGCGGGAGAACAGAGACCCAGTACTTC
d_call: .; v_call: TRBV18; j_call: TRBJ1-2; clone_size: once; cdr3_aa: CASSPTEGAWLFYGYTF; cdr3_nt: TGTGCCAGCTCACCAACTGAAGGGGCTTGGTTATTCTATGGCTACACCTTC
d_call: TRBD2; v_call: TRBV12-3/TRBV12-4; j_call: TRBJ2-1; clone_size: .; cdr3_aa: CASTGGYNEQFF; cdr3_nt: TGTGCCAGCACCGGGGGGTACAATGAGCAGTTCTTC
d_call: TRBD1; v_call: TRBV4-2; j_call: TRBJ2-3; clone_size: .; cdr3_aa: CASSQDRGRGLVGDTQYF; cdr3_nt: TGTGCCAGCAGCCAAGATCGGGGAAGGGGGCTAGTTGGAGATACGCAGTATTTT
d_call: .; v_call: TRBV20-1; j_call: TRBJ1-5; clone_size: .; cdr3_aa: CSAIVESQHF; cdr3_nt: TGCAGTGCTATAGTGGAGTCCCAGCATTTT
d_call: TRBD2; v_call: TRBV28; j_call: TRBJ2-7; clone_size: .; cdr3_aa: CASSIRLAPYEQYF; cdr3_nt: TGTGCCAGCAGTATTAGACTAGCGCCCTACGAGCAGTACTTC
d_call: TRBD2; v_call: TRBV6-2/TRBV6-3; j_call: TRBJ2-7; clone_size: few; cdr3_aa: CASSTLMSGRTYEQYF; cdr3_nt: TGTGCCAGCAGTACCCTCATGAGCGGGAGAACCTACGAGCAGTACTTC
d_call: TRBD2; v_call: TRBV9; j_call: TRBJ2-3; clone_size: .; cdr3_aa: CASSETSGRAYTQYF; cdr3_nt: TGTGCCAGCAGCGAAACTAGCGGGAGGGCGTATACGCAGTATTTT
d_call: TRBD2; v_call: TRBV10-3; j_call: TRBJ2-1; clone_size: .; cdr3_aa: CAISDRGTSGNEQFF; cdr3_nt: TGTGCCATCAGTGATAGAGGGACTAGCGGGAATGAGCAGTTCTTC
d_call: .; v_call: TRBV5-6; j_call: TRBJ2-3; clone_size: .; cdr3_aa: CASSIPGTTDTQYF; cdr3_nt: TGTGCCAGCAGCATACCGGGAACCACAGATACGCAGTATTTT
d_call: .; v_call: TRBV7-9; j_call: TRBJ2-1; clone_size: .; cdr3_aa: CASSLGGVSYNEQFF; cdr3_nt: TGTGCCAGCAGCCTAGGGGGGGTTTCCTACAATGAGCAGTTCTTC
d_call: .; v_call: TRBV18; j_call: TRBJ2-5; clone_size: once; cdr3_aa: CASSLTYREETQYF; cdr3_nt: TGTGCCAGCTCACTCACTTACAGGGAAGAGACCCAGTACTTC
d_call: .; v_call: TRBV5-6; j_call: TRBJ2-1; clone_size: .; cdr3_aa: CASSYGSSYNEQFF; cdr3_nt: TGTGCCAGCAGCTACGGTAGCTCCTACAATGAGCAGTTCTTC
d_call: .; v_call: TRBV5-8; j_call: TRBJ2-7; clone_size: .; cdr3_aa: CASSLMRSNSYEQYF; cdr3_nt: TGTGCCAGCAGCTTAATGAGGTCAAACTCCTACGAGCAGTACTTC
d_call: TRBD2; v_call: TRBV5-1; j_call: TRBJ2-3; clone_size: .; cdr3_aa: CASSLESGGSEYF; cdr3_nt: TGCGCCAGCAGCTTGGAGAGCGGCGGGAGCGAGTATTTT
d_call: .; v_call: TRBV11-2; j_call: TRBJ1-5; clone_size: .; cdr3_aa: CASSPRPDSSNQPQHF; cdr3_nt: TGTGCCAGCAGCCCACGACCGGACAGTAGCAATCAGCCCCAGCATTTT
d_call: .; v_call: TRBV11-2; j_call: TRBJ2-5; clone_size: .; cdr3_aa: CASSLFGQPQETQYF; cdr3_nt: TGTGCCAGCAGCTTATTCGGTCAACCCCAAGAGACCCAGTACTTC
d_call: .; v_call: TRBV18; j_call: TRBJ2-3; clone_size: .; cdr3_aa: CASSPPIDTQYF; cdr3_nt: TGTGCCAGCTCACCACCTATAGATACGCAGTATTTT
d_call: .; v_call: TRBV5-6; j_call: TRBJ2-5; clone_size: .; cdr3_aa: CASSLWTRLQETQYF; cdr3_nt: TGTGCCAGCAGCTTATGGACACGACTCCAAGAGACCCAGTACTTC
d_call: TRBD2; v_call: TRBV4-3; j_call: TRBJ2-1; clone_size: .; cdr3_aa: CASSQGVAGEFGEQFF; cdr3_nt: TGCGCCAGCAGCCAAGGGGTAGCGGGAGAGTTCGGTGAGCAGTTCTTC
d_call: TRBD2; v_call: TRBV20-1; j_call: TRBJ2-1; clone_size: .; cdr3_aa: CSASPGLAGAGNEQFF; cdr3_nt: TGCAGTGCTAGTCCCGGACTAGCGGGAGCAGGAAATGAGCAGTTCTTC
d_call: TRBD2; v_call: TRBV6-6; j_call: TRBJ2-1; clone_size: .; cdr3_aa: CASSNRAGGGYNEQFF; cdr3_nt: TGTGCCAGCAGCAACCGGGCGGGAGGTGGGTACAATGAGCAGTTCTTC
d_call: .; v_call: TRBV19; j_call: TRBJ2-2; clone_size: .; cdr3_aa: CASVFVGELFF; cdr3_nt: TGTGCCAGTGTGTTCGTCGGGGAGCTGTTTTTT
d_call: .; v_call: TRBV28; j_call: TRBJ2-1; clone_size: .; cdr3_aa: CASSFRNNEQFF; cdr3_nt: TGTGCCAGCAGTTTTAGAAACAATGAGCAGTTCTTC
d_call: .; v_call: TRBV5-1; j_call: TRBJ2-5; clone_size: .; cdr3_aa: CASSRFGSETQYF; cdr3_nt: TGCGCCAGCAGCCGATTCGGGAGCGAGACCCAGTACTTC
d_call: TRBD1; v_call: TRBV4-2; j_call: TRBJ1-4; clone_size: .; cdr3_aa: CASSQEGQGATNEKLFF; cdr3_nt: TGTGCCAGCAGCCAAGAAGGGCAGGGGGCAACTAATGAAAAACTGTTTTTT
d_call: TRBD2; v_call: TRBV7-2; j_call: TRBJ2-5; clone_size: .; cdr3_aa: CASSPLRASGSETQYF; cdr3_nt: TGTGCCAGCAGCCCCCTTCGGGCTAGCGGGTCAGAGACCCAGTACTTC
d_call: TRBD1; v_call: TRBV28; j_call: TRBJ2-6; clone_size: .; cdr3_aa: CATVRAGGFSGANVLTF; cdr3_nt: TGTGCCACCGTGCGGGCAGGGGGATTCTCTGGGGCCAACGTCCTGACTTTC
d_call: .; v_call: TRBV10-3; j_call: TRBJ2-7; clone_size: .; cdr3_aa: CAISESNGAGDGSYEQYF; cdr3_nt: TGTGCCATCAGTGAGTCTAACGGTGCAGGGGACGGGTCCTACGAGCAGTACTTC
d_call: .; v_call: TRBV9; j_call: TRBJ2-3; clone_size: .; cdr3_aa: CASSVAGETDTQYF; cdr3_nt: TGTGCCAGCAGCGTAGCGGGAGAAACAGATACGCAGTATTTT